Each of the 18 T cell receptor beta chains below was sequenced from the same sample in a study of cytomegalovirus exposure and HLA in healthy donors. The PCR used 60 Vbeta and 13 Jbeta primers. Only in-frame clones appear in the TCRdb table, and some are missing; sequencing was by immunoSEQ multiplex PCR. This listing includes about 130,000 clones. Specimen: PBMCs. Receptors were obtained from a man aged 18-30 years in good health and CMV-seronegative.

The V call is TRBV5-1, the J call TRBJ2-1; 7 bases line up with TRBD2. Trimming cost V 5 bases and J 2 bases; bases outside gene matches: 7. The CDR3 runs 15 residues. Germline loops: CDR1 SGHRS, CDR2 YFSETQ. CDR3 nucleotides: TGCGCCAGCAGACGTAGCGGGCCTACCTACAATGAGCAGTTCTTC. Translated: CASRRSGPTYNEQFF.

V gene TRBV6-5 combines with J gene TRBJ2-2; D is perhaps TRBD2 (5 bases). The CDR3 has 13 residues. V lost 6 bases and J lost 2, with 7 bases in between. The V gene's germline CDR1 is MNHEY and CDR2 SVGAGI. CDR3 loop: CASRDFNTGELFF. CDR3 nucleotide sequence: TGTGCCAGCAGGGACTTCAACACCGGGGAGCTGTTTTTT.

The CDR3 nucleotides are TGCGCCAGCAGCCCCGGACAGGGGAATGAGCAGTTCTTC. Amino acids: CASSPGQGNEQFF. This chain connects TRBV5-1 to TRBJ2-1, with 9 bases lining up with TRBD1. Per the germline V gene, CDR1 is SGHRS and CDR2 is YFSETQ. This CDR3 is 13 amino acids long. The V gene end was trimmed by 4 bases and the J gene end by 7 bases; junction bases not matched to a gene: 3.

The gene calls are TRBV6-5 and TRBJ2-2; a possible D gene is TRBD2 (5 bases). With 11 bases removed from V and 7 bases from J, the gap between germline ends came to 11 bases. This CDR3 has 11 amino acids. Germline V gives CDR1 MNHEY, CDR2 SVGAGI. The CDR3 nucleotides read TGTGCCGTCCACCGGGGCGGGGAGCTGTTTTTT. Its translation is CAVHRGGELFF.

The genes are TRBV19 and TRBJ2-1; 12 bases map to TRBD2. This CDR3 has 16 amino acids. Germline V gene data show CDR1 as LNHDA and CDR2 as SQIVND (reference sequence). The trim removed 5 bases at V and 7 bases at J, leaving 9 bases unmatched. CDR3 region: CASSPWTSGDYNEQFF. The CDR3 DNA reads as TGTGCCAGTAGTCCATGGACTAGCGGGGATTATAATGAGCAGTTCTTC.

The rearrangement joins TRBV6-5 to TRBJ2-7, with D tentatively TRBD2 (6 bases). V gave up 0 bases and J gave up 0 bases, with 9 bases separating them. The CDR3 has 15 amino acids. Germline V gene sequence: CDR1 MNHEY, CDR2 SVGAGI. The CDR3 DNA is TGTGCCAGCAGTTACTCGGCGGGGCCCTCCTACGAGCAGTACTTC. The encoded protein is CASSYSAGPSYEQYF.

The chain recombines TRBV18 with TRBJ1-1; D is unresolved. The CDR3 has 13 amino acids. V lost 0 bases to trimming and J lost 11 bases, with 13 bases between them. The V gene's germline CDR1 is KGHSH and CDR2 LQKENI. The CDR3 protein is CASSPPIRTRAFF. In DNA, the CDR3 is TGTGCCAGCTCACCACCGATCCGCACCCGGGCTTTCTTT.

The rearrangement uses TRBV25-1 and TRBJ1-5; D might be TRBD1 (6 bases). The CDR3 runs to 12 residues. Between the trimmed V and J ends, which lost 6 bases and 6 bases, there was a span of 9 bases. Germline V CDR1 and CDR2: MGHDK, SYGVNS. The CDR3, as DNA: TGTGCCAGCAGCCAGGGGCGTCAGCCCCAGCATTTT. Translation gives CASSQGRQPQHF. Full variable domain (rest looked up from reference TRBV25-1 and TRBJ1-5): EADIYQTPRYLVIGTGKKITLECSQTMGHDKMYWYQQDPGMELHLIHYSYGVNSTEKGDLSSESTVSRIRTEHFPLTLESARPSHTSQYLCASSQGRQPQHFGDGTRLSIL.

This sequence joins TRBV5-1 and TRBJ2-1, with 12 nucleotides matching TRBD2. After removal of 0 bases from V and 6 bases from J, the junction contained 1 base not matched to a gene. CDR1 and CDR2 (germline): SGHRS, YFSETQ. This CDR3 region has 15 residues. In nucleotides, the CDR3 is TGCGCCAGCAGCTTGGGGACTAGCGGGACCAATGAGCAGTTCTTC. Translating it yields CASSLGTSGTNEQFF.

The V gene is TRBV9, the J gene TRBJ2-7; 7 bases fit TRBD2. Germline CDR1 is SGDLS and CDR2 is YYNGEE. The CDR3 runs to 12 residues. With V trimmed by 4 bases and J by 7 bases, 5 bases remained unmatched. CDR3 sequence: CASSTPGGEQYF. In nucleotides, the CDR3 is TGTGCCAGCAGCACACCCGGGGGGGAGCAGTACTTC.

The chain uses TRBV29-1 and TRBJ1-5; tentatively, D is TRBD1 (6 bases). The germline V gene encodes CDR1 SQVTM and CDR2 ANQGSEA. The V and J ends lost 4 bases and 6 bases respectively, with 13 bases between them. The CDR3 length is 13 residues. The CDR3 DNA reads TGCAGCGTTGGCGGGGGGGCCGGTCAGCCCCAGCATTTT. Translated, it gives CSVGGGAGQPQHF.

V is TRBV2 and J is TRBJ1-6, with 10 bases matching TRBD1. The junction had 3 bases not matched to a gene; V was cut back by 6 bases and J by 7 bases. The CDR3 is 14 amino acids. CDR1 is SNHLY and CDR2 is FYNNEI in the germline V gene. The CDR3 is CASRRQGANSPLHF. As DNA, the CDR3 is TGTGCCAGCAGACGACAGGGGGCGAATTCACCCCTCCACTTT. Variable domain in full (rest from reference TRBV2 and TRBJ1-6): EPEVTQTPSHQVTQMGQEVILRCVPISNHLYFYWYRQILGQKVEFLVSFYNNEISEKSEIFDDQFSVERPDGSNFTLKIRSTKLEDSAMYFCASRRQGANSPLHFGNGTRLTVT.

The gene calls are TRBV19 and TRBJ2-1, with 9 bases identical to TRBD2. V lost 3 bases, J lost 2 bases, and 5 bases stayed unmatched. Germline CDR1 and CDR2: LNHDA and SQIVND (reference sequence). The CDR3 contains 16 residues. The CDR3 sequence is CASSILSGSTYNEQFF. The CDR3 nucleotides read TGTGCCAGTAGTATTCTTAGCGGGAGTACCTACAATGAGCAGTTCTTC.

This rearrangement joins TRBV18 to TRBJ1-6; D remains ambiguous. This CDR3 has 13 amino acids. Germline V gives CDR1 KGHSH, CDR2 LQKENI. The germline V and J ends were trimmed by 1 base and 7 bases, with 5 bases remaining between them. CDR3 residues: CASSPRQNSPLHF. The CDR3 coding sequence is TGTGCCAGCTCACCACGGCAGAATTCACCCCTCCACTTT.

This chain joins TRBV5-6 and TRBJ1-2; D may be TRBD1 (6 bases). The CDR3 spans 15 residues. CDR1 SGHDT and CDR2 YYEEEE come from the germline V gene. V was cut by 3 bases and J by 0 bases, with 12 bases left in between. CDR3 loop: CASSYGQLTNYGYTF. CDR3 bases: TGTGCCAGCAGCTACGGACAGCTTACTAACTATGGCTACACCTTC.

The chain couples TRBV6-1 to TRBJ1-5; D uncertain. From germline, CDR1 is MNHNS and CDR2 SASEGT. The CDR3 is 13 amino acids. The V end was cut by 4 bases, the J end by 3 bases, with 7 bases between. The CDR3 DNA follows: TGTGCCAGCAGTGCCCGACACAATCAGCCCCAGCATTTT. It codes for CASSARHNQPQHF.

This sequence joins TRBV4-1 and TRBJ1-4; D unclear. CDR1 and CDR2 (germline): MGHRA, YSYEKL. V was pared by 0 bases and J by 8 bases, with 7 bases between. The CDR3 has 13 residues. The DNA for the CDR3 is TGCGCCAGCAGCCAAGATGAGGTAGAAAAACTGTTTTTT. It encodes CASSQDEVEKLFF.

This chain joins TRBV5-4 and TRBJ1-6, with a tentative D call TRBD1 (5 bases). V was shortened by 2 bases and J by 6 bases, with 6 bases between the two germline ends. The CDR3 covers 13 residues. Germline loops: CDR1 SGHNT, CDR2 YYREEE (reference sequence). The CDR3 spells CASSFDSNSPLHF. CDR3 in DNA: TGTGCCAGCAGCTTCGACAGTAATTCACCCCTCCACTTT. The full variable domain, its missing parts supplied by reference TRBV5-4 and TRBJ1-6, is ETGVTQSPTHLIKTRGQQVTLRCSSQSGHNTVSWYQQALGQGPQFIFQYYREEENGRGNFPPRFSGLQFPNYSSELNVNALELDDSALYLCASSFDSNSPLHFGNGTRLTVT.